Shown below are 20 T cell receptor beta chains from a single sample sequenced in a study of cytomegalovirus exposure and HLA in healthy donors. The PCR employed 60 Vbeta primers together with 13 Jbeta primers. The repertoire was sequenced with immunoSEQ multiplex PCR; TCRdb's copy has only in-frame clones and lacks some. This table holds approximately 150,000 clones, about three quarters found once. The sample taken for sequencing was PBMCs. Receptor source: a man between 35 and 55 years old in good health and CMV-seropositive.

With regard to this clone: One end of the junction fails to match germline, which may point to a read error. The sample has other DNA sequences that encode this CDR3 too. J is TRBJ2-1 and V is TRBV9; perhaps TRBD2 as D (6 bases). The CDR3 contains 16 residues. Germline assignment: CDR1 SGDLS and CDR2 YYNGEE. CDR3 nucleotides: TGTGCCAGCAGTGTAGTGGGCGGGATTTCCTACAATGAGCAGTTCTTC. Protein sequence: CASSVVGGISYNEQFF.

A word on this clone: A read error may produce the germline difference seen at one junction end. The rearrangement joins TRBV27 to TRBJ2-2; D could derive from TRBD1 or TRBD2 (5 bases each). The CDR3 length is 13 residues. Per germline, CDR1 MNHEY and CDR2 SMNVEV (reference sequence). This CDR3 reads CAGRAGNTGELFF. In nucleotides, the CDR3 is TGTGCCGGCAGGGCGGGGAACACCGGGGAGCTGTTTTTT.

The chain joins TRBV12-2 to TRBJ2-1; the D call of TRBD2 is as the table states it, not checked on the DNA. TRBV12-2 is tagged as a pseudogene. This CDR3 has 16 amino acids. DNA for the CDR3: TGTGCAAGTCGCTTAGAAGAGAGCATAAGCTACAATGAGCAGTTCTTC. Translating it yields CASRLEESISYNEQFF.

The rearrangement joins TRBV5-4 to TRBJ2-1, with 8 nucleotides matching TRBD2. The CDR3 sequence is 15 residues long. With V trimmed by 4 bases and J by 5 bases, 8 bases remained unmatched. Germline V gene lookup returns CDR1 SGHNT and CDR2 YYREEE (reference sequence). CDR3 sequence (DNA): TGTGCCAGCAGCCGTACTAGCGGAGGGGACAATGAGCAGTTCTTC. Residues: CASSRTSGGDNEQFF. The whole variable domain, remainder taken from reference TRBV5-4 and TRBJ2-1, is ETGVTQSPTHLIKTRGQQVTLRCSSQSGHNTVSWYQQALGQGPQFIFQYYREEENGRGNFPPRFSGLQFPNYSSELNVNALELDDSALYLCASSRTSGGDNEQFFGPGTRLTVL.

This rearrangement joins TRBV5-8 to TRBJ2-7; D may be TRBD2 (7 bases). The germline V gene has CDR1 SGHTS and CDR2 YDEGEE. V lost 4 bases to trimming and J lost 1 base, with 18 bases between them. This CDR3 comprises 16 residues. The CDR3 region is CASSAVRGALSYEQYF. Written as DNA, the CDR3 is TGTGCCAGCAGCGCTGTACGGGGGGCTTTATCCTACGAGCAGTACTTC.

V is TRBV2 and J is TRBJ2-1, with D maybe TRBD1 (6 bases). Per germline, CDR1 SNHLY and CDR2 FYNNEI. The CDR3 is 14 amino acids. The V and J ends lost 8 bases and 5 bases respectively, with 16 bases between them. CDR3 residues: CASGGDYADNEQFF. DNA for the CDR3: TGTGCCAGCGGGGGCGACTACGCTGACAATGAGCAGTTCTTC.

J is TRBJ2-2 and V is TRBV28; D is unclear. The germline V and J ends were trimmed by 6 bases and 1 base, with 9 bases remaining between them. CDR1 and CDR2 from the germline V gene are MDHEN and SYDVKM. CDR3 length: 14 residues. The CDR3 sequence: CASSYDMNTGELFF. In DNA, the CDR3 is TGTGCCAGCAGCTATGACATGAACACCGGGGAGCTGTTTTTT.

This clone occurred a few times. The chain joins TRBV27 to TRBJ2-7; D gene ambiguous. Germline V lookup: CDR1 MNHEY, CDR2 SMNVEV (reference sequence). The V end was cut by 0 bases, the J end by 3 bases, with 9 bases between. The CDR3 has 14 amino acids. The CDR3 protein is CASSLSIPSYEQYF. The DNA of the CDR3 is TGTGCCAGCAGTTTATCAATACCTAGCTACGAGCAGTACTTC.

The J gene is TRBJ2-7, the V gene TRBV9, with 10 bases fitting TRBD1. CDR3 length: 13 residues. V was clipped by 3 bases and J by 6 bases; unmatched bases: 3. The germline V gene encodes CDR1 SGDLS and CDR2 YYNGEE. CDR3 protein: CASSEWDRGEQYF. The CDR3 DNA sequence: TGTGCCAGCAGCGAATGGGACAGGGGCGAGCAGTACTTC.

In its sample, this clone was seen a few times. The chain carries TRBV6-1 and TRBJ2-1, with D possibly being TRBD2 (5 bases). From germline, CDR1 is MNHNS and CDR2 SASEGT. Between the trimmed V and J ends, which lost 5 bases and 10 bases, there was a span of 21 bases. The CDR3 has 15 residues. The CDR3 protein is CASSPGVSDPMEQFF. The CDR3 DNA sequence: TGTGCCAGCAGTCCCGGTGTTAGCGACCCAATGGAGCAGTTCTTC.

This chain joins TRBV6-1 and TRBJ2-7; D unresolved. Germline lookup yields CDR1 MNHNS and CDR2 SASEGT. The CDR3 extends over 15 amino acids. With 1 base removed from V and 7 bases from J, the gap between germline ends came to 17 bases. The CDR3: CASSEGPLAGREQYF. DNA for the CDR3: TGTGCCAGCAGTGAAGGACCCCTCGCAGGCCGGGAGCAGTACTTC.

The count of this clone is one. CDR3 sequence: CASSALAGGAETQYF. In DNA form, the CDR3 reads TGTGCCAGCAGTGCCCTAGCGGGAGGCGCGGAGACCCAGTACTTC. The rearrangement links TRBV28 to TRBJ2-5; 11 nucleotides align to TRBD2. In germline, CDR1 is MDHEN, CDR2 SYDVKM. The V gene end was trimmed by 5 bases and the J gene end by 5 bases; junction bases not matched to a gene: 7. This CDR3 spans 15 amino acids.

This clone was seen more than once but under ten times. V and J are TRBV10-2 and TRBJ2-7; 9 nucleotides match TRBD2. CDR1 and CDR2 (germline): WSHSY, SAAADI. V was pared by 6 bases and J by 4 bases, with 4 bases of the junction left unmatched. The CDR3 consists of 13 residues. This chain's CDR3 is CASRSGLAYEQYF. DNA for the CDR3: TGCGCCAGCAGGTCGGGACTAGCTTACGAGCAGTACTTC.

This chain uses TRBV2 with TRBJ2-5; 7 bases map to TRBD2. The junction had 13 bases not matched to a gene; V was cut back by 8 bases and J by 1 base. This CDR3 is built from 16 residues. Germline loops: CDR1 SNHLY, CDR2 FYNNEI. The chain's CDR3 is CASYSELGRGQETQYF. As DNA, the CDR3 is TGTGCCAGCTACAGTGAATTAGGGAGGGGCCAAGAGACCCAGTACTTC. Using reference TRBV2 and TRBJ2-5 for the parts outside the CDR3, the full variable domain is EPEVTQTPSHQVTQMGQEVILRCVPISNHLYFYWYRQILGQKVEFLVSFYNNEISEKSEIFDDQFSVERPDGSNFTLKIRSTKLEDSAMYFCASYSELGRGQETQYFGPGTRLLVL.

This chain links TRBV29-1 with TRBJ2-1; perhaps TRBD2 as D (5 bases). CDR1 SQVTM and CDR2 ANQGSEA come from the germline V gene. V was clipped by 2 bases and J by 9 bases, with 17 bases between them. This CDR3 comprises 14 residues. CDR3 sequence (DNA): TGCAGCGTTGAACGGCTAGCCTTAGCCAGTGAGCAGTTCTTC. It specifies CSVERLALASEQFF.

The genes are TRBV5-3 and TRBJ2-7; 11 nucleotides match TRBD1. TRBV5-3 is reported as an ORF; its role is uncertain. Unmatched junction bases numbered 5, after V lost 0 bases and J lost 3 bases. The CDR3 spans 16 residues. The CDR3 DNA reads as TGTGCCAGAAGCTTGGCCCCCGGGACAGGGGGCTACGAGCAGTACTTC. Amino acid sequence: CARSLAPGTGGYEQYF.

The chain couples TRBV11-1 to TRBJ1-1; a weak D match, TRBD1 (6 bases). CDR1 SGHAT and CDR2 FQDESV come from the germline V gene (reference sequence). CDR3 length: 13 amino acids. V lost 1 base and J lost 11, with 14 bases in between. DNA of the CDR3: TGTGCCAGCAGCTTAGTAGGGACATGGTTGGCTTTCTTT. Translated, it gives CASSLVGTWLAFF. Full variable domain (rest looked up from reference TRBV11-1 and TRBJ1-1): EAEVAQSPRYKITEKSQAVAFWCDPISGHATLYWYRQILGQGPELLVQFQDESVVDDSQLPKDRFSAERLKGVDSTLKIQPAELGDSAMYLCASSLVGTWLAFFGQGTRLTVV.

Comment on this clone: Other DNA sequences within the sample encode an identical CDR3. This chain connects TRBV11-2 to TRBJ1-3; 7 nucleotides align to TRBD1. Germline trimming cut 5 bases from V and 2 bases from J; bases unmatched to any gene: 15. The CDR3 runs to 18 residues. The V gene's germline CDR1 is SGHAT and CDR2 FQNNGV. The CDR3 spells CASSLWGQQGSPGNTIYF. CDR3 sequence (DNA): TGTGCCAGCAGCCTATGGGGCCAACAGGGGTCCCCTGGAAACACCATATATTTT.

V usage is TRBV4-2 and J usage is TRBJ2-3; D uncertain. This CDR3 is 13 amino acids long. V lost 0 bases and J 6 bases, leaving 7 bases between the germline ends. Germline CDR1 and CDR2: LGHNA and YNFKEQ. CDR3 DNA sequence: TGTGCCAGCAGCCAAGATCAGTTGGATACGCAGTATTTT. This sequence encodes CASSQDQLDTQYF.

The V and J genes are TRBV5-1 and TRBJ1-1; D is possibly TRBD1 (6 bases). The CDR3 has 15 residues. V was trimmed by 3 bases and J by 5 bases, leaving 17 bases between them. Germline V gene sequence: CDR1 SGHRS, CDR2 YFSETQ. The CDR3 nucleotides read TGCGCCAGCAGCTCGGAGCCAGGGGCCTGGACTGAAGCTTTCTTT. Its translation: CASSSEPGAWTEAFF.